This T cell receptor beta chain is drawn from a study of patients and donors after allogeneic stem cell transplantation. A single record per CDR3 protein comes from TCRdb applying MiXCR to the RT-PCR reads. The sample records some 90,000 distinct CDR3 sequences, about 44% being singletons. Germline CDR1 and CDR2: LGHDT and YNNKEL (reference sequence). V lost 6 bases and J lost 7; bases outside the gene matches: 16. This CDR3 spans 17 amino acids. The sequenced sample was blood, either unsorted or a sorted T cell fraction (not recorded which). The rearrangement links TRBV3-1 to TRBJ2-7, with 12 nucleotides matching TRBD2. The source of this sequence is a human donor who was either an allogeneic HSCT recipient or a stem cell or donor lymphocyte infusion donor (not recorded which). It is not recorded whose cells these are; they may come from a transplant donor. In DNA form, the CDR3 reads TGTGCCAGCAGTCAAACTAGCGGGAGGCTCCTATCGGGGGAGCAGTACTTC. Its protein product is CASSQTSGRLLSGEQYF.